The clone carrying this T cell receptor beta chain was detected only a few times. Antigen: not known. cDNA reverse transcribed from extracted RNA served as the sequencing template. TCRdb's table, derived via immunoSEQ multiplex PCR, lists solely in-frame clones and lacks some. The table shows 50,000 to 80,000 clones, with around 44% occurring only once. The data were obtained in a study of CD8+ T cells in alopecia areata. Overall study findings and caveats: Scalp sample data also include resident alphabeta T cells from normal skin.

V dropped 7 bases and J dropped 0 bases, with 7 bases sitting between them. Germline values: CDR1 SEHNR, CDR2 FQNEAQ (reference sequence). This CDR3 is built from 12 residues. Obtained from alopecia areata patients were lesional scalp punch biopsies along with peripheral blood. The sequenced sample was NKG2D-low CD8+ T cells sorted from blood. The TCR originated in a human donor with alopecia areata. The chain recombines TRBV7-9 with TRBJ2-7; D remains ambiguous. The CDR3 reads CASTANSYEQYF. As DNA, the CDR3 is TGTGCCAGCACGGCCAACTCCTACGAGCAGTACTTC.